One and the same sample provided the 32 T cell receptor beta chains below, sequenced in a study of cytomegalovirus exposure and HLA in healthy donors. The study ran its PCR with 60 Vbeta and 13 Jbeta primers. Some clones are missing from TCRdb's copy, which holds only in-frame ones; the method was immunoSEQ multiplex PCR. The table includes hundreds of thousands of clones, approximately 82% detected once. Specimen: PBMCs. The receptors originated from a male donor in good health and CMV-seronegative.

This clone was counted between two and nine times. Here the CDR3 reads CASSAGGGRTNEKLFF. In DNA, the CDR3 is TGTGCCAGCAGTGCGGGCGGGGGGCGGACTAATGAAAAACTGTTTTTT. The V and J genes are TRBV2 and TRBJ1-4, with D possibly TRBD1 on 6 matching bases. Trimming pared 4 bases from V and 2 bases from J, leaving 14 bases between. The CDR3 is 16 amino acids. CDR1 is SNHLY and CDR2 is FYNNEI in the germline V gene.

V usage is TRBV25-1 and J usage is TRBJ2-7, with D uncertain. This CDR3 contains 12 residues. The germline V gene encodes CDR1 MGHDK and CDR2 SYGVNS. V was shortened by 6 bases and J by 6 bases, with 12 bases between the two germline ends. The CDR3 region is CASSPLGAEQYF. DNA of the CDR3: TGTGCCAGCAGCCCCCTCGGTGCCGAGCAGTACTTC.

The chain employs TRBV5-5 and TRBJ2-2; 9 bases align to TRBD1. Germline values: CDR1 SGHKS, CDR2 YYEKEE (reference sequence). The length of the CDR3 is 16 residues. With V trimmed by 3 bases and J by 2 bases, 5 bases remained unmatched. CDR3 in amino acids: CASSWGDRVNTGELFF. CDR3 nucleotides: TGTGCCAGCAGCTGGGGGGACAGGGTTAACACCGGGGAGCTGTTTTTT.

The CDR3 region has the DNA TGTGCCAGTAGTACCAGACAAGACGGCTACGAGCAGTACTTC. Translation gives CASSTRQDGYEQYF. The gene calls are TRBV19 and TRBJ2-7; D call uncertain. The CDR3 is made up of 14 amino acids. CDR1 is LNHDA and CDR2 is SQIVND in the germline V gene (reference sequence). V gave up 4 bases and J gave up 3 bases, with 13 bases separating them.

This chain connects TRBV28 to TRBJ2-7; TRBD1 matches 9 bases. The CDR3 totals 14 residues. Losses at the gene ends were 4 bases for V and 5 bases for J; bases not matched to a gene: 6. Germline V gene data show CDR1 as MDHEN and CDR2 as SYDVKM. The CDR3 loop is CASSWTGTGNEQYF. The CDR3 DNA follows: TGTGCCAGCAGTTGGACCGGGACAGGGAACGAGCAGTACTTC.

This clone was found once. The J gene is TRBJ2-7, the V gene TRBV29-1, with D tentatively TRBD1 (6 bases). This CDR3 is 11 amino acids long. The germline CDR1 and CDR2 sequences are SQVTM and ANQGSEA. The V end lost 6 bases, the J end lost 7 bases, and 13 bases lay between the germline ends. This chain's CDR3 is CSVSGVREQYF. In DNA, the CDR3 is TGCAGCGTCTCAGGGGTCCGGGAGCAGTACTTC.

This CDR3 reads CASSPEGLADYEQYF. The CDR3, as DNA: TGTGCCAGCAGCCCTGAGGGACTAGCGGACTACGAGCAGTACTTC. The V gene is TRBV5-6, the J gene TRBJ2-7, with 11 bases identical to TRBD2. CDR3 length: 15 amino acids. Germline V gene lookup returns CDR1 SGHDT and CDR2 YYEEEE. The ends lost 4 bases at V and 3 bases at J; junction bases unmatched: 6.

This chain joins TRBV30 and TRBJ2-2, with D possibly being TRBD1 (6 bases). CDR1 and CDR2 (germline): GTSNPN, SVGIG (reference sequence). This CDR3 has 13 residues. V was cut by 4 bases and J by 2 bases, with 8 bases left in between. The CDR3 loop is CAWTGVNTGELFF. The DNA for the CDR3 is TGTGCCTGGACAGGGGTCAACACCGGGGAGCTGTTTTTT. Looking up the rest from reference TRBV30 and TRBJ2-2 gives the full variable domain: SQTIHQWPATLVQPVGSPLSLECTVEGTSNPNLYWYRQAAGRGLQLLFYSVGIGQISSEVPQNLSASRPQDRQFILSSKKLLLSDSGFYLCAWTGVNTGELFFGEGSRLTVL.

The chain combines TRBV6-4 with TRBJ1-2; D not resolved. The V end was cut by 0 bases, the J end by 4 bases, with 12 bases between. CDR3 length: 15 amino acids. Germline V gene lookup returns CDR1 MRHNA and CDR2 SNTAGT. The chain's CDR3 is CASSDSGGRGYGYTF. CDR3 DNA: TGTGCCAGCAGTGACTCTGGCGGGCGCGGCTATGGCTACACCTTC.

The CDR3 DNA is TGTGCCAGCAGCCGAGAATTGGACAGGGGCAGGTTTAGTACAGATACGCAGTATTTT. Its protein product is CASSRELDRGRFSTDTQYF. The chain recombines TRBV5-6 with TRBJ2-3, with 9 bases that match TRBD1. V lost 4 bases and J lost 3; bases outside the gene matches: 18. CDR1 and CDR2 (germline): SGHDT, YYEEEE. The CDR3 spans 19 residues.

The chain employs TRBV9 and TRBJ2-1; 7 nucleotides agree with TRBD2. This CDR3 region has 14 residues. Germline V gene data show CDR1 as SGDLS and CDR2 as YYNGEE. V lost 1 base to trimming and J lost 9 bases; unmatched junction nucleotides: 7. The CDR3 here is CASSVTAGGSEQFF. The CDR3 DNA sequence: TGTGCCAGCAGCGTAACGGCCGGGGGGAGTGAGCAGTTCTTC.

J is TRBJ2-7 and V is TRBV30, with D perhaps matching TRBD2 (6 bases). V was shortened by 0 bases and J by 3 bases, with 12 bases between the two germline ends. The germline gives CDR1 GTSNPN, CDR2 SVGIG (reference sequence). The CDR3 spans 14 residues. The CDR3 spells CAWSVGTAIYEQYF. The CDR3 DNA reads as TGTGCCTGGAGTGTTGGGACTGCCATCTACGAGCAGTACTTC.

The chain employs TRBV28 and TRBJ2-7; 7 bases fit TRBD2. V dropped 5 bases and J dropped 2; count of bases not matched to a gene: 12. The CDR3 is 16 residues long. The germline V gene has CDR1 MDHEN and CDR2 SYDVKM. As DNA, the CDR3 is TGTGCCAGCAGTCCTGCTGGGGCGGGAGATGCCTACGAGCAGTACTTC. Its translation is CASSPAGAGDAYEQYF.

V usage is TRBV25-1 and J usage is TRBJ1-5; no definite D call. Trimming cost V 3 bases and J 2 bases, with 8 bases left between them. Germline lookup yields CDR1 MGHDK and CDR2 SYGVNS. The CDR3 totals 14 residues. CDR3 sequence reads: CASSDAGGNQPQHF. The CDR3 DNA reads as TGTGCCAGCAGTGATGCCGGGGGCAATCAGCCCCAGCATTTT.

V and J are TRBV19 and TRBJ2-1; D not resolved. CDR1 LNHDA and CDR2 SQIVND come from the germline V gene (reference sequence). Trimming left V 0 bases short and J 0 bases short, with 9 bases between. This CDR3 region has 16 residues. CDR3 amino acids: CASSIDRQVSYNEQFF. The CDR3 nucleotides are TGTGCCAGTAGTATAGATCGCCAGGTCTCCTACAATGAGCAGTTCTTC.

The V gene is TRBV7-9, the J gene TRBJ2-7; 7 bases align to TRBD2. The CDR3 runs to 19 residues. CDR1 is SEHNR, CDR2 FQNEAQ, per germline (reference sequence). Trimming cost V 5 bases and J 2 bases; bases outside gene matches: 21. The CDR3 protein is CASSLPGVAGNHGTYEQYF. CDR3 DNA sequence: TGTGCCAGCAGCCTCCCAGGAGTAGCGGGCAATCACGGCACCTACGAGCAGTACTTC.

The chain carries TRBV25-1 and TRBJ1-4; a weak D match, TRBD1 (5 bases). The length of the CDR3 is 14 residues. CDR1 is MGHDK and CDR2 is SYGVNS in the germline V gene. The V gene lost 6 bases and the J gene lost 8 bases, with 16 bases spanning the gap. CDR3 sequence reads: CASRRQILEEKLFF. CDR3 in DNA: TGTGCCAGCAGGAGACAGATATTAGAAGAAAAACTGTTTTTT.

This clone turned up a few times. Written as DNA, the CDR3 is TGTGCCAGCAGCTCCGTCCCCGGCGGCACCATATATTTT. Protein: CASSSVPGGTIYF. The rearrangement links TRBV5-4 to TRBJ1-3, with D unclear. V was pared by 3 bases and J by 9 bases, with 13 bases between. Germline CDR1 is SGHNT and CDR2 is YYREEE (reference sequence). The CDR3 covers 13 residues.

The genes are TRBV5-1 and TRBJ2-1; 14 bases match TRBD2. Trimming at V came to 4 bases and at J to 4 bases, leaving 1 base not matched to a gene. Germline V gene lookup returns CDR1 SGHRS and CDR2 YFSETQ. The CDR3 spans 15 residues. The CDR3: CASSGLAGGYNEQFF. CDR3 DNA sequence: TGCGCCAGCAGCGGACTAGCGGGGGGATACAATGAGCAGTTCTTC. The variable domain in full, completed from reference TRBV5-1 and TRBJ2-1, reads KAGVTQTPRYLIKTRGQQVTLSCSPISGHRSVSWYQQTPGQGLQFLFEYFSETQRNKGNFPGRFSGRQFSNSRSEMNVSTLELGDSALYLCASSGLAGGYNEQFFGPGTRLTVL.

The chain carries TRBV29-1 and TRBJ2-5; a weak D match, TRBD1 (6 bases). This CDR3 has 13 residues. V was trimmed by 4 bases and J by 4 bases, leaving 13 bases between them. Looked up from germline, CDR1 is SQVTM and CDR2 is ANQGSEA. The DNA for the CDR3 is TGCAGCGTTGGAGCAGGGGCGGGAGAGACCCAGTACTTC. Amino acids: CSVGAGAGETQYF.

The V and J genes are TRBV7-9 and TRBJ2-7; D remains ambiguous. Trimming pared 5 bases from V and 3 bases from J, leaving 11 bases between. The CDR3 is made up of 13 amino acids. From germline, CDR1 is SEHNR and CDR2 FQNEAQ (reference sequence). CDR3 in amino acids: CASSPPSSYEQYF. The CDR3 nucleotides read TGTGCCAGCAGCCCCCCGTCCAGCTACGAGCAGTACTTC.

The V and J genes are TRBV19 and TRBJ1-5; 8 nucleotides line up with TRBD1. The CDR3 is 16 amino acids. Germline CDR1 reads LNHDA; CDR2 reads SQIVND (reference sequence). The trim removed 3 bases at V and 2 bases at J, leaving 6 bases unmatched. In nucleotides, the CDR3 is TGTGCCAGTAGTATCTTAGGACAGGGCCGCAATCAGCCCCAGCATTTT. Encoded protein: CASSILGQGRNQPQHF.

V is TRBV19 and J is TRBJ1-2; 8 bases map to TRBD1. Germline CDR1 LNHDA, CDR2 SQIVND (reference sequence). This CDR3 spans 15 amino acids. The ends lost 9 bases at V and 4 bases at J; junction bases unmatched: 13. The CDR3 here is CASRRTGSRSYGYTF. CDR3 nucleotide sequence: TGTGCCAGCCGAAGGACAGGGAGTCGGAGCTATGGCTACACCTTC. The complete variable domain, with remaining parts taken from reference TRBV19 and TRBJ1-2, reads DGGITQSPKYLFRKEGQNVTLSCEQNLNHDAMYWYRQDPGQGLRLIYYSQIVNDFQKGDIAEGYSVSREKKESFPLTVTSAQKNPTAFYLCASRRTGSRSYGYTFGSGTRLTVV.

The chain carries TRBV5-6 and TRBJ2-7, with D perhaps TRBD2 (6 bases). Per germline, CDR1 SGHDT and CDR2 YYEEEE. The ends were cut back, 3 bases at V and 2 bases at J, with 9 bases in the middle. The CDR3 length is 13 residues. The CDR3 region is CASSSGVTYEQYF. In nucleotides, the CDR3 is TGTGCCAGCAGCTCGGGGGTTACCTACGAGCAGTACTTC.

The chain uses TRBV5-8 and TRBJ2-3; 8 nucleotides line up with TRBD2. Germline V gene sequence: CDR1 SGHTS, CDR2 YDEGEE. This CDR3 spans 15 amino acids. CDR3 coding DNA: TGTGCAGCAGCTTCGTATAGCGGGAAGACAGATACGCAGTATTTT. Protein sequence: CAAASYSGKTDTQYF.

A remark on this clone: The junction and the germline gene differ at one end; a read error may be behind it. This sequence joins TRBV5-1 and TRBJ2-2; 7 bases line up with TRBD1. Germline CDR1 and CDR2: SGHRS and YFSETQ. This CDR3 is built from 15 residues. CDR3 sequence (DNA): TGCACCAGCAGAAGGACAGGAGAGAACACCGGGGAGCTGTTTTTT. This translates into CTSRRTGENTGELFF.

The V and J genes are TRBV7-6 and TRBJ2-5; TRBD2 agrees at 8 bases. Germline values: CDR1 SGHVS, CDR2 FNYEAQ. Losses at the gene ends were 5 bases for V and 1 base for J; bases not matched to a gene: 6. This CDR3 comprises 15 residues. The CDR3 DNA sequence: TGTGCCAGCAGCCAAGGCGGGGGGCGCCAAGAGACCCAGTACTTC. This translates into CASSQGGGRQETQYF.

Here the CDR3 reads CSVDDRNTEAFF. CDR3 nucleotide sequence: TGCAGCGTGGACGACAGGAACACTGAAGCTTTCTTT. The gene calls are TRBV29-1 and TRBJ1-1, with D perhaps matching TRBD1 (5 bases). CDR1 is SQVTM, CDR2 ANQGSEA, per germline. The V and J ends lost 6 bases and 1 base respectively, with 9 bases between them. The CDR3 has 12 residues.

The chain uses TRBV19 and TRBJ2-1, with a weak D call TRBD2 (6 bases). Looked up from germline, CDR1 is LNHDA and CDR2 is SQIVND (reference sequence). The CDR3 runs to 14 residues. V was shortened by 10 bases and J by 6 bases, with 19 bases between the two germline ends. CDR3 DNA: TGTGCCACACAGCGGGTCTCCTATAGCAATGAGCAGTTCTTC. The encoded protein is CATQRVSYSNEQFF. The full variable domain, in which reference TRBV19 and TRBJ2-1 provide the parts outside the CDR3, is DGGITQSPKYLFRKEGQNVTLSCEQNLNHDAMYWYRQDPGQGLRLIYYSQIVNDFQKGDIAEGYSVSREKKESFPLTVTSAQKNPTAFYLCATQRVSYSNEQFFGPGTRLTVL.

DNA for the CDR3: TGTGCCATCCCGGGGGGCGGGAGCACAGATACGCAGTATTTT. This sequence encodes CAIPGGGSTDTQYF. V gene TRBV2 combines with J gene TRBJ2-3; a possible D gene is TRBD2 (7 bases). The ends were cut back, 10 bases at V and 0 bases at J, with 14 bases in the middle. The CDR3 is 14 residues long. Germline lookup yields CDR1 SNHLY and CDR2 FYNNEI.

This chain connects TRBV10-2 to TRBJ2-7; no definite D call. Trimming pared 6 bases from V and 3 bases from J, leaving 12 bases between. The CDR3 has 13 residues. CDR1 WSHSY and CDR2 SAAADI come from the germline V gene. In nucleotides, the CDR3 is TGCGCCAGCAGCGGTGTAAACGGCTACGAGCAGTACTTC. Translated, it gives CASSGVNGYEQYF.

The chain couples TRBV7-9 to TRBJ2-7; 9 bases are a match to TRBD1. Germline CDR1 is SEHNR and CDR2 is FQNEAQ (reference sequence). The CDR3 totals 14 residues. V dropped 4 bases and J dropped 5; count of bases not matched to a gene: 6. For the CDR3, the DNA is TGTGCCAGCAGCTCCCAGGGACAGGGCCACGAGCAGTACTTC. Its translation is CASSSQGQGHEQYF.